The 32 T cell receptor beta chains given below trace back to one sample, sequenced in a study of shared clonotypes between healthy human individuals. The method was immunoSEQ multiplex PCR; TCRdb's version includes in-frame clones alone and lacks a portion of them. The sample gives a few million clones, over 85% of which show up once; about 0.37% is in the top ten. Material for sequencing was naive CD4+ T cells from PBMCs. Subset of the sample: CD45RA+ positively selected. These receptors all stem from a man in his late teens or twenties in good health. Some clones in this sample may be carry-over from other donors' samples.

This CDR3 is CASSQPGLETYEQYF. The CDR3 nucleotides are TGTGCCAGCAGTCAGCCAGGACTGGAGACCTACGAGCAGTACTTC. This chain joins TRBV6-6 and TRBJ2-7; the D gene is possibly TRBD2 (5 bases). The CDR3 extends over 15 amino acids. Germline CDR1 reads MNHNY; CDR2 reads SVGAGI (reference sequence). The V gene lost 5 bases and the J gene lost 2 bases, with 16 bases spanning the gap.

The chain carries TRBV7-2 and TRBJ2-3; maybe TRBD2 (5 bases). This CDR3 comprises 13 residues. Trimming removed 5 bases at V and 2 bases at J, with 8 bases between. Germline V gene lookup returns CDR1 SGHTA and CDR2 FQGNSA. The CDR3: CASSDGVTDTQYF. CDR3 coding DNA: TGTGCCAGCAGCGACGGGGTCACAGATACGCAGTATTTT. The whole variable domain, remainder taken from reference TRBV7-2 and TRBJ2-3, is GAGVSQSPSNKVTEKGKDVELRCDPISGHTALYWYRQSLGQGLEFLIYFQGNSAPDKSGLPSDRFSAERTGGSVSTLTIQRTQQEDSAVYLCASSDGVTDTQYFGPGTRLTVL.

This chain joins TRBV5-6 and TRBJ1-6, with 8 bases matching TRBD1. CDR1 SGHDT and CDR2 YYEEEE come from the germline V gene. The CDR3 extends over 15 amino acids. The J segment lost 7 bases and the V segment lost 6 bases, leaving 9 bases of the junction unmatched. DNA for the CDR3: TGTGCCAGCACCCAGAGGAGACAGGGGAATTCACCCCTCCACTTT. Amino acid sequence: CASTQRRQGNSPLHF. Full variable domain (rest looked up from reference TRBV5-6 and TRBJ1-6): DAGVTQSPTHLIKTRGQQVTLRCSPKSGHDTVSWYQQALGQGPQFIFQYYEEEERQRGNFPDRFSGHQFPNYSSELNVNALLLGDSALYLCASTQRRQGNSPLHFGNGTRLTVT.

The chain couples TRBV19 to TRBJ2-3; D may be TRBD2 (6 bases). The germline CDR1 and CDR2 sequences are LNHDA and SQIVND (reference sequence). This CDR3 is 15 amino acids long. V was cut by 3 bases and J by 11 bases, with 21 bases left in between. The CDR3 bases are TGTGCCAGTAGTATCTTAACAGGCGGGGAGAAAGGGCAGTATTTT. Protein: CASSILTGGEKGQYF.

The V gene is TRBV4-1, the J gene TRBJ2-2, with 7 bases fitting TRBD1. Germline CDR1 MGHRA, CDR2 YSYEKL. The junction had 12 bases not matched to a gene; V was cut back by 4 bases and J by 7 bases. This CDR3 region has 16 residues. In DNA form, the CDR3 reads TGCGCCAGCAGCCGCCCCGGGCAGGGGGTTGGCGGGGAGCTGTTTTTT. Its protein is CASSRPGQGVGGELFF.

The rearrangement joins TRBV2 to TRBJ2-7, with TRBD2 matching 7 bases. The V segment lost 7 bases and the J segment 2 bases; nucleotides outside the gene matches: 11. Germline V CDR1 and CDR2: SNHLY, FYNNEI. The CDR3 consists of 15 residues. DNA for the CDR3: TGTGCCAGCATTCAGGCGGAGCGGGAAACCTACGAGCAGTACTTC. Its translation is CASIQAERETYEQYF.

The V and J genes are TRBV9 and TRBJ1-4, with 8 positions matching TRBD1. The V and J ends lost 3 bases and 8 bases, in that order; junction bases with no gene match: 3. CDR1 is SGDLS and CDR2 is YYNGEE in the germline V gene. The CDR3 is 13 residues long. CDR3 DNA: TGTGCCAGCAGCGGAGGGACAGGCGAAAAACTGTTTTTT. Its translation is CASSGGTGEKLFF.

The chain uses TRBV7-9 and TRBJ1-1, with 8 bases fitting TRBD1. CDR1 and CDR2 from the germline V gene are SEHNR and FQNEAQ (reference sequence). J lost 2 bases, V lost 5 bases, and 7 bases had no gene match. The CDR3 runs to 15 residues. CDR3 region: CASSPRTGLNTEAFF. The CDR3 DNA is TGTGCCAGCAGCCCTCGGACAGGGCTCAACACTGAAGCTTTCTTT.

The chain uses TRBV6-7 and TRBJ1-4; TRBD1 might be the D (6 bases). TRBV6-7 carries the ORF label, with uncertain function. The germline V and J ends were trimmed by 5 bases and 5 bases, with 24 bases remaining between them. The CDR3 extends over 18 amino acids. CDR3 residues: CASSTVGGRGLLNEKLFF. CDR3 coding DNA: TGTGCCAGCAGTACCGTAGGGGGGCGGGGACTTCTAAATGAAAAACTGTTTTTT.

Note on this clone: Compared with germline, one end of the junction differs, possibly owing to a read error. V gene TRBV2 combines with J gene TRBJ1-5; TRBD1 agrees at 7 bases. CDR1 is SNHLY, CDR2 FYNNEI, per germline. The CDR3 loop spans 15 amino acids. CDR3: CASSEDRARNQPQHF. CDR3 sequence (DNA): TGTGCCAGCAGCGAAGACAGGGCGCGCAATCAGCCCCAGCATTTT.

The V call is TRBV5-6, the J call TRBJ2-7; no clear D. The germline V gene has CDR1 SGHDT and CDR2 YYEEEE. The CDR3 is made up of 14 amino acids. V lost 5 bases and J lost 6, with 18 bases in between. CDR3 sequence: CASSFTSTNREQYF. CDR3 DNA: TGTGCCAGCAGTTTCACCTCGACCAACCGCGAGCAGTACTTC.

This chain connects TRBV5-4 to TRBJ1-1; a possible D gene is TRBD1 (5 bases). Trimming pared 4 bases from V and 3 bases from J, leaving 10 bases between. There are 13 residues in the CDR3. Germline lookup yields CDR1 SGHNT and CDR2 YYREEE (reference sequence). In DNA, the CDR3 is TGTGCCAGCAGCCCGAGGGGTTACACTGAAGCTTTCTTT. Amino acids: CASSPRGYTEAFF.

The rearrangement links TRBV15 to TRBJ2-3, with D perhaps matching TRBD1 (6 bases). With 11 bases removed from V and 6 bases from J, the gap between germline ends came to 18 bases. Germline-derived CDR1 and CDR2 are LNHNV and YYDKDF (reference sequence). The length of the CDR3 is 13 residues. The CDR3 here is CASQGSARDTQYF. The CDR3 DNA sequence: TGTGCCTCCCAGGGGTCAGCACGGGATACGCAGTATTTT.

The genes are TRBV27 and TRBJ1-2; D may be TRBD1 (5 bases). CDR1 MNHEY and CDR2 SMNVEV come from the germline V gene (reference sequence). This CDR3 is 15 amino acids long. The V and J ends lost 3 bases and 6 bases respectively, with 17 bases between them. The CDR3 DNA follows: TGTGCCAGCAGTTTTGGGACGTGGCCAGCGAATGGCTACACCTTC. This translates into CASSFGTWPANGYTF.

The chain recombines TRBV9 with TRBJ1-2, with TRBD1 matching over 7 bases. The CDR3 runs to 15 residues. V was clipped by 4 bases and J by 4 bases; unmatched bases: 10. The germline V gene has CDR1 SGDLS and CDR2 YYNGEE. The CDR3: CASSPTRDSSYGYTF. The CDR3 DNA reads as TGTGCCAGCAGCCCGACGAGGGACAGCAGCTATGGCTACACCTTC.

Comments on this clone: Just one base apart from a much larger clone, this may be a read error. The V call is TRBV5-1, the J call TRBJ1-1, with D possibly being TRBD1 (5 bases). Trimming stripped 6 bases from V and 1 base from J, with 10 bases between. From germline, CDR1 is SGHRS and CDR2 YFSETQ. The CDR3 has 13 residues. CDR3 residues: CASNLQENTEAFF. CDR3 nucleotides: TGCGCCAGCAACTTACAGGAGAACACTGAAGCTTTCTTT.

The chain recombines TRBV19 with TRBJ2-7, with 12 positions matching TRBD1. Germline V gene sequence: CDR1 LNHDA, CDR2 SQIVND (reference sequence). The V and J ends lost 5 bases and 3 bases, in that order; junction bases with no gene match: 8. This CDR3 is built from 16 residues. CDR3 DNA sequence: TGTGCCAGTAGTGGGATAGGGGACAGGGGGCACTACGAGCAGTACTTC. Translation gives CASSGIGDRGHYEQYF. The full variable domain, with the rest looked up from reference TRBV19 and TRBJ2-7, is DGGITQSPKYLFRKEGQNVTLSCEQNLNHDAMYWYRQDPGQGLRLIYYSQIVNDFQKGDIAEGYSVSREKKESFPLTVTSAQKNPTAFYLCASSGIGDRGHYEQYFGPGTRLTVT.

This clone was picked up one time. The chain employs TRBV27 and TRBJ2-1; TRBD1 or TRBD2 may be the D gene (5 bases each). Germline V gene data show CDR1 as MNHEY and CDR2 as SMNVEV (reference sequence). The CDR3 contains 11 residues. V was pared by 1 base and J by 12 bases, with 7 bases between. The CDR3 nucleotides read TGTGCCAGCAGTTTATTGGGGGTGCAGTTCTTC. Residues: CASSLLGVQFF.

On this clone: The identical CDR3 is also encoded by other nucleotide sequences in the sample. The rearrangement links TRBV5-1 to TRBJ1-5, with D uncertain. The CDR3 contains 14 residues. Per the germline V gene, CDR1 is SGHRS and CDR2 is YFSETQ. Trimming removed 0 bases from V and 1 base from J, with 5 bases in between. As DNA, the CDR3 is TGCGCCAGCAGCTTGGACCCCAGCAATCAGCCCCAGCATTTT. This codes for CASSLDPSNQPQHF.

This chain joins TRBV5-8 and TRBJ2-7, with 8 bases fitting TRBD2. The trim removed 0 bases at V and 5 bases at J, leaving 10 bases unmatched. This CDR3 has 16 amino acids. CDR1 is SGHTS and CDR2 is YDEGEE in the germline V gene. The CDR3 reads CASSLALSGGSHEQYF. In DNA, the CDR3 is TGTGCCAGCAGCTTGGCCTTGTCGGGAGGGTCCCACGAGCAGTACTTC.

The chain recombines TRBV5-1 with TRBJ2-7, with 14 nucleotides matching TRBD2. Germline-derived CDR1 and CDR2 are SGHRS and YFSETQ. The CDR3 is 17 amino acids. V lost 4 bases to trimming and J lost 1 base; unmatched junction nucleotides: 7. The CDR3 DNA reads as TGCGCCAGCAGCACGAGGACTAGCGGGAGGCAATCCTACGAGCAGTACTTC. It specifies CASSTRTSGRQSYEQYF.

Regarding this clone: Other DNA sequences in the same sample also yield this CDR3. The gene calls are TRBV5-5 and TRBJ2-5; the D gene could be TRBD1 or TRBD2 (5 bases each). The V and J ends lost 4 bases and 2 bases respectively, with 9 bases between them. The germline CDR1 and CDR2 sequences are SGHKS and YYEKEE (reference sequence). The CDR3 runs 13 residues. As DNA, the CDR3 is TGTGCCAGCAGCCGGGACCGACAAGAGACCCAGTACTTC. This codes for CASSRDRQETQYF.

This clone was seen a handful of times. The V gene is TRBV6-5, the J gene TRBJ1-5; 9 nucleotides match TRBD1. Losses at the gene ends were 5 bases for V and 6 bases for J; bases not matched to a gene: 2. Germline V gene sequence: CDR1 MNHEY, CDR2 SVGAGI. The CDR3 contains 13 residues. CDR3 amino acids: CASSETGGQPQHF. The CDR3 DNA sequence: TGTGCCAGCAGTGAGACAGGGGGTCAGCCCCAGCATTTT.

The chain is built from TRBV28 and TRBJ2-1, with TRBD1 matching over 9 bases. V trimming: 5 bases; J trimming: 9 bases; junction bases outside the gene matches: 14. The CDR3 has 16 amino acids. Per the germline V gene, CDR1 is MDHEN and CDR2 is SYDVKM. CDR3 sequence: CASSSSGTGSYGEQFF. The CDR3 region has the DNA TGTGCCAGCAGTAGTTCCGGGACAGGGTCCTACGGTGAGCAGTTCTTC.

V usage is TRBV29-1 and J usage is TRBJ1-1; 9 positions agree with TRBD1. CDR1 and CDR2 from the germline V gene are SQVTM and ANQGSEA. With V trimmed by 0 bases and J by 2 bases, 7 bases remained unmatched. The CDR3 contains 16 residues. CDR3 in amino acids: CSVEDRGQGRNTEAFF. In nucleotides, the CDR3 is TGCAGCGTTGAAGATAGGGGACAGGGAAGAAACACTGAAGCTTTCTTT.

This clone occurred once. V is TRBV2 and J is TRBJ1-4, with 7 bases fitting TRBD1. The CDR3 consists of 14 residues. Looked up from germline, CDR1 is SNHLY and CDR2 is FYNNEI. Trimming took 4 bases from V and 8 from J; bases not matched to a gene: 7. The CDR3 sequence: CASSGDSKGEKLFF. The CDR3 DNA reads as TGTGCCAGCAGTGGGGACAGTAAAGGAGAAAAACTGTTTTTT.

The chain joins TRBV30 to TRBJ2-5; D is unresolved. The CDR3 extends over 11 amino acids. Trimming removed 2 bases from V and 3 bases from J, with 4 bases in between. Germline V gene lookup returns CDR1 GTSNPN and CDR2 SVGIG (reference sequence). The DNA for the CDR3 is TGTGCCTGGAGTACAGAAGAGACCCAGTACTTC. Its protein product is CAWSTEETQYF.

The CDR3 is CASSPGQTGELFF. The DNA of the CDR3 is TGTGCCAGCAGCCCGGGGCAAACCGGGGAGCTGTTTTTT. The chain is built from TRBV7-2 and TRBJ2-2; D possibly matches TRBD1 or TRBD2 (5 bases each). Trimming took off 5 bases at V and 5 bases at J, with 9 bases between the two ends. The germline gives CDR1 SGHTA, CDR2 FQGNSA. The CDR3 has 13 residues. Supplemented by reference TRBV7-2 and TRBJ2-2, the full variable domain reads GAGVSQSPSNKVTEKGKDVELRCDPISGHTALYWYRQSLGQGLEFLIYFQGNSAPDKSGLPSDRFSAERTGGSVSTLTIQRTQQEDSAVYLCASSPGQTGELFFGEGSRLTVL.

This clone occurred once. The sample contains more than one DNA sequence encoding this CDR3. V and J are TRBV7-9 and TRBJ1-1; D not certain. The CDR3 loop spans 14 amino acids. The germline V gene has CDR1 SEHNR and CDR2 FQNEAQ (reference sequence). V lost 1 base and J lost 2, with 8 bases in between. In nucleotides, the CDR3 is TGTGCCAGCAGCTTAGACAGAGTTAACACTGAAGCTTTCTTT. Translated, it gives CASSLDRVNTEAFF.

This clone came up once. This chain joins TRBV28 and TRBJ2-1; D gene uncertain. The CDR3 is 14 residues long. V was shortened by 6 bases and J by 6 bases, with 15 bases between the two germline ends. Per germline, CDR1 MDHEN and CDR2 SYDVKM. CDR3 sequence (DNA): TGTGCCAGCAGCCCCCCGAACTCCCTCAATGAGCAGTTCTTC. Its translation: CASSPPNSLNEQFF.

This clone was observed a few times. The rearrangement joins TRBV5-1 to TRBJ2-4; TRBD2 matches at 9 bases. The CDR3 has 17 amino acids. Germline CDR1 SGHRS, CDR2 YFSETQ. V trimming: 3 bases; J trimming: 6 bases; junction bases outside the gene matches: 13. The CDR3 nucleotides are TGCGCCAGCAGCTCATTAGCGGGAGACGCCTCCTCAAACATTCAGTACTTC. Translated, it gives CASSSLAGDASSNIQYF.

This rearrangement joins TRBV29-1 to TRBJ1-2; a weak D match, TRBD1 (6 bases). With 5 bases removed from V and 4 bases from J, the gap between germline ends came to 14 bases. CDR1 is SQVTM, CDR2 ANQGSEA, per germline. The CDR3 has 13 amino acids. The CDR3 coding sequence is TGCAGCGTTCAGACAGGCCCGAGCTATGGCTACACCTTC. Amino acid sequence: CSVQTGPSYGYTF.